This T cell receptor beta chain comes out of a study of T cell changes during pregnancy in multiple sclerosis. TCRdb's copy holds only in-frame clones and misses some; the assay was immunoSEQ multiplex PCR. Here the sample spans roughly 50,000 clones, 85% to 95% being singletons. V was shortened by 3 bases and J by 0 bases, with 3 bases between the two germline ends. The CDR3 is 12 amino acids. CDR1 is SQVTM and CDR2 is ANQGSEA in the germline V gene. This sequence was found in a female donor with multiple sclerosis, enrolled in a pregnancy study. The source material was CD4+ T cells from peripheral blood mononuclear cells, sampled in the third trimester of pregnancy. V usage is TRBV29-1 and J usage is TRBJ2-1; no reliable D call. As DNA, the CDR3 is TGCAGCGTTGACAGCTCCTACAATGAGCAGTTCTTC. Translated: CSVDSSYNEQFF.